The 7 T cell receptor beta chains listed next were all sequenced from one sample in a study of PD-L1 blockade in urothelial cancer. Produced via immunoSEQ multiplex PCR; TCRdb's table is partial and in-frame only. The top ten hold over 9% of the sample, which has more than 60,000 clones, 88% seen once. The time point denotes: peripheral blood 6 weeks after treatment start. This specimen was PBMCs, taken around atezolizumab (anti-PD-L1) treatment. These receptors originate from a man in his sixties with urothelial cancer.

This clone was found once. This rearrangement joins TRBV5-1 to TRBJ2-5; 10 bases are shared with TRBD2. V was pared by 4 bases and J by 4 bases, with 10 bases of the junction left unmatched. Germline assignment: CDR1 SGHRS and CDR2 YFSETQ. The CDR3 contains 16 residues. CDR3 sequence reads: CASSADSGRRGETQYF. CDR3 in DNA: TGCGCCAGCAGCGCGGATAGCGGGAGGAGAGGAGAGACCCAGTACTTC.

CDR3 DNA sequence: TGTGCCAGCAGTACACCTAACACCGGGGAGCTGTTTTTT. It yields the protein CASSTPNTGELFF. The genes are TRBV28 and TRBJ2-2; no clear D gene. V gave up 5 bases and J gave up 2 bases, with 6 bases separating them. Germline V gene data show CDR1 as MDHEN and CDR2 as SYDVKM. The CDR3 totals 13 residues.

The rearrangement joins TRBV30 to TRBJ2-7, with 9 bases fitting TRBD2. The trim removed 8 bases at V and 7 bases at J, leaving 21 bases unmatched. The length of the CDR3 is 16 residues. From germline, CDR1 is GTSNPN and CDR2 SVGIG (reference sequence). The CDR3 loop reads CARSNTNSGSPREQYF. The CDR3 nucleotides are TGTGCCCGTAGCAATACCAATAGCGGGAGCCCTAGAGAGCAGTACTTC.

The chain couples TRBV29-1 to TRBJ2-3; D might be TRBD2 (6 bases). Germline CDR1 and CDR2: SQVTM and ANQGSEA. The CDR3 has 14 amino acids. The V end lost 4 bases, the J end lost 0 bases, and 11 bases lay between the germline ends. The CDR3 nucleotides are TGCAGCGTTGGCGCGGGACCAAGCACAGATACGCAGTATTTT. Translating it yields CSVGAGPSTDTQYF.

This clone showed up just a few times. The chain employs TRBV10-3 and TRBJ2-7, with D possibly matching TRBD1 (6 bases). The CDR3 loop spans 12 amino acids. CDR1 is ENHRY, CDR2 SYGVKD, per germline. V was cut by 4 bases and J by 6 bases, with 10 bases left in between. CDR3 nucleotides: TGTGCCATCAGTGGGCAAGGGGGCGAGCAGTACTTC. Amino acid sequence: CAISGQGGEQYF.

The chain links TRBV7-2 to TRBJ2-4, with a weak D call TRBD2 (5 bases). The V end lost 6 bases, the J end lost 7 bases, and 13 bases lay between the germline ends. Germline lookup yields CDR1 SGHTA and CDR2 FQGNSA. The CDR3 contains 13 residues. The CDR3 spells CASSPEGGNIQYF. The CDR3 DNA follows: TGTGCCAGCAGTCCTGAGGGTGGTAACATTCAGTACTTC.

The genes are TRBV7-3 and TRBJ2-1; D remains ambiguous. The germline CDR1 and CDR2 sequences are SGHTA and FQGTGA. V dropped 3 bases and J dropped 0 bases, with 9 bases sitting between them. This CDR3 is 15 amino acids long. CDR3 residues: CASSLSLSSYNEQFF. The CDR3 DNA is TGTGCCAGCAGCTTGTCGCTGAGCTCCTACAATGAGCAGTTCTTC. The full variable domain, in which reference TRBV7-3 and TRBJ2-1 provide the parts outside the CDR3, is GAGVSQTPSNKVTEKGKYVELRCDPISGHTALYWYRQSLGQGPEFLIYFQGTGAADDSGLPNDRFFAVRPEGSVSTLKIQRTERGDSAVYLCASSLSLSSYNEQFFGPGTRLTVL.